A single sample gave rise to the 25 T cell receptor beta chains below, sequenced in a study of cytomegalovirus exposure and HLA in healthy donors. With 60 Vbeta and 13 Jbeta primers, the PCR was carried out. Measured with immunoSEQ multiplex PCR; TCRdb has only the in-frame clones, and not every one. The repertoire has 150,000 or so clones, 70% to 85% of them found once; the top ten carry under 7.5%. Sequenced material: PBMCs. The receptors were gathered from a man between 45 and 60 years old in good health and CMV-seropositive.

This chain connects TRBV12-5 to TRBJ2-2; 8 bases line up with TRBD2. This CDR3 is built from 16 residues. With V trimmed by 3 bases and J by 4 bases, 7 bases remained unmatched. Germline lookup yields CDR1 LGHNT and CDR2 FRNRAP. As DNA, the CDR3 is TGTGCTAGTGGTTTTGCCCGGACTAGCCCCACCGGGGAGCTGTTTTTT. Protein sequence: CASGFARTSPTGELFF.

The chain recombines TRBV11-2 with TRBJ2-2; D remains ambiguous. Trimming took off 5 bases at V and 6 bases at J, with 10 bases between the two ends. Germline values: CDR1 SGHAT, CDR2 FQNNGV. The CDR3 consists of 13 residues. The CDR3 here is CASSEVRPGELFF. In DNA form, the CDR3 reads TGTGCCAGCAGCGAGGTCAGACCCGGGGAGCTGTTTTTT.

The chain employs TRBV5-5 and TRBJ1-2; D might be TRBD1 (6 bases). The CDR3 spans 17 residues. The germline gives CDR1 SGHKS, CDR2 YYEKEE (reference sequence). The ends were cut back, 2 bases at V and 8 bases at J, with 25 bases in the middle. The CDR3 is CASSFSGTQNPVSGYTF. CDR3 bases: TGTGCCAGCAGCTTTTCCGGGACACAGAATCCAGTCAGCGGCTACACCTTC.

In this sample, this clone turned up a few times. The V call is TRBV30, the J call TRBJ1-6; 7 nucleotides line up with TRBD1. V was clipped by 8 bases and J by 6 bases; unmatched bases: 10. CDR1 is GTSNPN and CDR2 is SVGIG in the germline V gene (reference sequence). The CDR3 covers 14 residues. CDR3 loop: CAIRRDRVNSPLHF. CDR3 DNA: TGTGCCATCCGCCGGGACAGAGTTAATTCACCCCTCCACTTT.

The chain employs TRBV19 and TRBJ2-2; perhaps TRBD2 as D (6 bases). The CDR3 length is 15 residues. Per the germline V gene, CDR1 is LNHDA and CDR2 is SQIVND (reference sequence). The V gene lost 5 bases and the J gene lost 0 bases, with 10 bases spanning the gap. The CDR3 protein is CASSYSGANTGELFF. The CDR3 DNA reads as TGTGCCAGTAGTTATAGCGGAGCGAACACCGGGGAGCTGTTTTTT. Based on the CDR3 plus reference TRBV19 and TRBJ2-2, the full variable domain is DGGITQSPKYLFRKEGQNVTLSCEQNLNHDAMYWYRQDPGQGLRLIYYSQIVNDFQKGDIAEGYSVSREKKESFPLTVTSAQKNPTAFYLCASSYSGANTGELFFGEGSRLTVL.

This clone was seen a handful of times. The chain is built from TRBV7-8 and TRBJ1-6, with D tentatively TRBD1 (5 bases). The V gene's germline CDR1 is SGHVS and CDR2 FQNEAQ. The CDR3 has 13 amino acids. V lost 6 bases and J 7 bases, leaving 10 bases between the germline ends. The CDR3: CASREGRNSPLHF. The CDR3 nucleotides read TGTGCCAGCAGAGAGGGGAGGAATTCACCCCTCCACTTT.

Remarks on this clone: Other nucleotide sequences in the sample specify the same CDR3. The chain combines TRBV5-6 with TRBJ1-5; 9 bases align to TRBD1. This CDR3 contains 14 residues. In germline, CDR1 is SGHDT, CDR2 YYEEEE. Germline trimming cut 5 bases from V and 8 bases from J; bases unmatched to any gene: 8. DNA of the CDR3: TGTGCCAGCAGTTTGACAGGGGGAAAGGAGCCCCAGCATTTT. Residues: CASSLTGGKEPQHF.

This chain connects TRBV6-1 to TRBJ1-1, with 7 bases aligning to TRBD1. The CDR3 runs to 13 residues. Trimming removed 10 bases from V and 5 bases from J; junction bases left unmatched: 10. Per germline, CDR1 MNHNS and CDR2 SASEGT. CDR3: CATLPRGKTEAFF. The CDR3 DNA follows: TGTGCCACCCTGCCCAGGGGGAAGACTGAAGCTTTCTTT.

The CDR3 protein is CASKPAGLAGTYNEQFF. CDR3 coding DNA: TGTGCCAGCAAACCTGCGGGACTAGCGGGTACTTACAATGAGCAGTTCTTC. The chain combines TRBV27 with TRBJ2-1; 12 positions agree with TRBD2. This CDR3 comprises 17 residues. V was clipped by 7 bases and J by 4 bases; unmatched bases: 11. Germline assignment: CDR1 MNHEY and CDR2 SMNVEV (reference sequence).

The rearrangement uses TRBV30 and TRBJ1-1; 11 bases line up with TRBD1. Germline V gene data show CDR1 as GTSNPN and CDR2 as SVGIG (reference sequence). This CDR3 region has 14 residues. The ends lost 2 bases at V and 4 bases at J; junction bases unmatched: 3. Written as DNA, the CDR3 is TGTGCCTGGAGTCGCGGGACAGGGGGCACTGAAGCTTTCTTT. Residues: CAWSRGTGGTEAFF.

The genes are TRBV5-4 and TRBJ2-1; TRBD1 agrees at 10 bases. Trimming removed 4 bases from V and 1 base from J; junction bases left unmatched: 8. Germline loops: CDR1 SGHNT, CDR2 YYREEE (reference sequence). The CDR3 runs 17 residues. The CDR3: CASSPGGQGKSYNEQFF. CDR3 DNA sequence: TGTGCCAGCAGCCCTGGGGGACAGGGGAAATCCTACAATGAGCAGTTCTTC.

This clone occurred once. This rearrangement joins TRBV11-1 to TRBJ1-1; unclear D gene. CDR3 length: 15 amino acids. Germline CDR1 reads SGHAT; CDR2 reads FQDESV (reference sequence). Trimming left V 4 bases short and J 0 bases short, with 12 bases between. The CDR3 reads CASSSAAVVNTEAFF. CDR3 nucleotides: TGTGCCAGCAGCTCGGCAGCGGTCGTGAACACTGAAGCTTTCTTT.

This clone has a single count. The V gene is TRBV7-9, the J gene TRBJ1-6; possibly TRBD1 for D (5 bases). This CDR3 region has 15 residues. Germline CDR1 reads SEHNR; CDR2 reads FQNEAQ (reference sequence). Trimming left V 5 bases short and J 6 bases short, with 14 bases between. The CDR3, as DNA: TGTGCCAGCAGCATATCTGACAGATTTAATTCACCCCTCCACTTT. Its translation is CASSISDRFNSPLHF.

This clone has only a few counts. The V gene is TRBV6-5, the J gene TRBJ2-1, with 11 bases lining up with TRBD2. This CDR3 comprises 15 residues. Trimming took 2 bases from V and 9 from J; bases not matched to a gene: 6. Germline V CDR1 and CDR2: MNHEY, SVGAGI. CDR3 nucleotide sequence: TGTGCCAGCAGTTACGCAACTAGCGGGAGAGGTGAGCAGTTCTTC. It encodes CASSYATSGRGEQFF.

The chain recombines TRBV18 with TRBJ2-6; a weak D match, TRBD1 (6 bases). CDR3 size: 15 residues. Germline assignment: CDR1 KGHSH and CDR2 LQKENI. V was cut by 3 bases and J by 4 bases, with 10 bases left in between. The CDR3: CASSPTGIGANVLTF. The DNA of the CDR3 is TGTGCCAGCTCACCTACAGGGATAGGGGCCAACGTCCTGACTTTC. Using reference TRBV18 and TRBJ2-6 for the parts outside the CDR3, the full variable domain is NAGVMQNPRHLVRRRGQEARLRCSPMKGHSHVYWYRQLPEEGLKFMVYLQKENIIDESGMPKERFSAEFPKEGPSILRIQQVVRGDSAAYFCASSPTGIGANVLTFGAGSRLTVL.

The rearrangement joins TRBV6-1 to TRBJ1-6; D perhaps matches TRBD1 (6 bases). Germline V gene data show CDR1 as MNHNS and CDR2 as SASEGT. The CDR3 contains 17 residues. V was cut by 4 bases and J by 6 bases, with 19 bases left in between. The CDR3 protein is CASSATSHTGSNSPLHF. CDR3 DNA: TGTGCCAGCAGTGCGACAAGTCACACAGGGTCTAATTCACCCCTCCACTTT.

This clone has a handful of counts. CDR3 DNA: TGTGCCAGTTCCGGACCCTCGGAGGAGGGCACAGATACGCAGTATTTT. This encodes CASSGPSEEGTDTQYF. The chain links TRBV19 to TRBJ2-3, with a possible D match to TRBD2 (5 bases). V was trimmed by 8 bases and J by 1 base, leaving 19 bases between them. The CDR3 contains 16 residues. CDR1 and CDR2 from the germline V gene are LNHDA and SQIVND (reference sequence).

CDR3 DNA: TGTGCCAGCAGTTACGGGACAGGGGGATATGGCTACACCTTC. This codes for CASSYGTGGYGYTF. The chain recombines TRBV6-5 with TRBJ1-2; 11 positions agree with TRBD1. This CDR3 region has 14 residues. V lost 2 bases, J lost 5 bases, and 1 base stayed unmatched. CDR1 is MNHEY and CDR2 is SVGAGI in the germline V gene.

This chain uses TRBV19 with TRBJ2-3; 9 bases map to TRBD2. The ends lost 0 bases at V and 5 bases at J; junction bases unmatched: 6. The CDR3 is made up of 16 amino acids. Germline CDR1 reads LNHDA; CDR2 reads SQIVND (reference sequence). The DNA for the CDR3 is TGTGCCAGTAGTATAGAGCGCGGGAGGGCCTTAGATACGCAGTATTTT. This encodes CASSIERGRALDTQYF.

This rearrangement joins TRBV27 to TRBJ1-2; D is ambiguous. V was shortened by 2 bases and J by 4 bases, with 11 bases between the two germline ends. The CDR3 covers 14 residues. Germline CDR1 reads MNHEY; CDR2 reads SMNVEV (reference sequence). The CDR3 nucleotides read TGTGCCAGCAGTTTACGGAGGGAAGGCTATGGCTACACCTTC. Translated, it gives CASSLRREGYGYTF.

The rearrangement uses TRBV10-3 and TRBJ2-3, with 8 bases lining up with TRBD1. Germline V gene sequence: CDR1 ENHRY, CDR2 SYGVKD. The ends lost 2 bases at V and 6 bases at J; junction bases unmatched: 10. The length of the CDR3 is 16 residues. The CDR3: CAISEPRTGTGDTQYF. CDR3 coding DNA: TGTGCCATCAGTGAGCCGAGGACAGGGACTGGGGATACGCAGTATTTT.

V and J are TRBV7-3 and TRBJ1-2, with 7 bases matching TRBD1. V gave up 0 bases and J gave up 6 bases; unmatched junction bases: 7. The CDR3 has 15 amino acids. Germline V gene sequence: CDR1 SGHTA, CDR2 FQGTGA. The CDR3 reads CASSLTQTGSHGYTF. CDR3 sequence (DNA): TGTGCCAGCAGCTTAACCCAGACAGGGTCGCATGGCTACACCTTC.

This clone was picked up one time. The chain carries TRBV27 and TRBJ1-4, with a tentative D call TRBD1 (5 bases). V lost 6 bases and J lost 3, with 14 bases in between. The CDR3 sequence is 15 residues long. Germline V gene sequence: CDR1 MNHEY, CDR2 SMNVEV (reference sequence). The chain's CDR3 is CASRRPGGSNEKLFF. The CDR3 DNA follows: TGTGCCAGCAGACGCCCGGGGGGGTCTAATGAAAAACTGTTTTTT.

The chain couples TRBV7-9 to TRBJ2-3; tentative D call: TRBD2 (6 bases). The CDR3 extends over 17 amino acids. V was pared by 4 bases and J by 6 bases, with 23 bases between. Germline values: CDR1 SEHNR, CDR2 FQNEAQ (reference sequence). In nucleotides, the CDR3 is TGTGCCAGCAGCTCTTACCCCTCGGGAGTTGTTTCGGATACGCAGTATTTT. Translating it yields CASSSYPSGVVSDTQYF.

V is TRBV27 and J is TRBJ1-2, with TRBD1 as a possible D gene (6 bases). V was trimmed by 3 bases and J by 4 bases, leaving 15 bases between them. The germline V gene encodes CDR1 MNHEY and CDR2 SMNVEV (reference sequence). This CDR3 is built from 15 residues. The CDR3, as DNA: TGTGCCAGCAGTTTTCCCGGACAGACTATCTATGGCTACACCTTC. Residues: CASSFPGQTIYGYTF.